A selection of T cell receptor beta chains follows, all from one sample in a study of response to subunit inactivated influenza vaccine. One entry per CDR3 protein, called by TCRdb with MiXCR from the RT-PCR reads. This sample has about 170,000 distinct CDR3 sequences, with less than 15% found just once. These data were also reused for a study on T cells expressing NK-cell markers.

Specimen: CD8+ T cells sorted from PBMCs, collected approximately 12 days after vaccination. The receptors come from a man aged 50 to 59 who received an inactivated influenza vaccine. Each CDR3 is given with its conserved first and last residue. A D gene is named only where the DNA matches it firmly. Clone size appears in some rows only: once, few, many, or a class for an expanded clone.

clone_size: -; d_call: -; j_call: TRBJ2-2; v_call: TRBV6-5; cdr3_aa: CASSYVRNTGELFF; cdr3_nt: TGTGCCAGCAGTTACGTGAGGAACACCGGGGAGCTGTTTTTT
clone_size: -; d_call: TRBD1; j_call: TRBJ1-4; v_call: TRBV12-3/TRBV12-4; cdr3_aa: CASSSGRGRWEKLFF; cdr3_nt: TGTGCCAGCAGTTCCGGGAGGGGGCGTTGGGAAAAACTGTTTTTT
clone_size: many; d_call: TRBD2; j_call: TRBJ2-3; v_call: TRBV28; cdr3_aa: CASSLGTSGDSTDTQYF; cdr3_nt: TGTGCCAGCAGTTTAGGGACTAGCGGGGATTCCACAGATACGCAGTATTTT
clone_size: few; d_call: -; j_call: TRBJ2-3; v_call: TRBV4-1; cdr3_aa: CASSHGRRGRGTDTQYF; cdr3_nt: TGCGCCAGCAGCCACGGACGCAGGGGGAGGGGAACAGATACGCAGTATTTT
clone_size: many; d_call: TRBD2; j_call: TRBJ2-1; v_call: TRBV5-6; cdr3_aa: CASTASGLGEQFF; cdr3_nt: TGTGCCAGCACTGCTAGCGGGCTAGGTGAGCAGTTCTTC
clone_size: few; d_call: -; j_call: TRBJ1-6; v_call: TRBV4-3; cdr3_aa: CASSLSRDLNSPLHF; cdr3_nt: TGCGCCAGCAGCCTTAGCCGGGACCTTAATTCACCCCTCCACTTT
clone_size: -; d_call: -; j_call: TRBJ1-5; v_call: TRBV6-1; cdr3_aa: CASSLLGSNQPQHF; cdr3_nt: TGTGCCAGCAGTCTCCTGGGGAGCAATCAGCCCCAGCATTTT
clone_size: -; d_call: -; j_call: TRBJ2-3; v_call: TRBV10-3; cdr3_aa: CAVFGGKTSTDTQYF; cdr3_nt: TGTGCCGTGTTTGGTGGGAAAACTAGCACAGATACGCAGTATTTT
clone_size: many; d_call: -; j_call: TRBJ2-1; v_call: TRBV10-3; cdr3_aa: CAISETGVGIDEQFF; cdr3_nt: TGTGCCATCAGTGAAACCGGGGTGGGAATCGATGAGCAGTTCTTC
clone_size: few; d_call: -; j_call: TRBJ2-1; v_call: TRBV7-9; cdr3_aa: CASSAPGRSGEQFF; cdr3_nt: TGTGCCAGCAGCGCACCGGGACGGAGCGGGGAGCAGTTCTTC
clone_size: -; d_call: -; j_call: TRBJ2-2; v_call: TRBV4-3; cdr3_aa: CASSPGVASNTGELFF; cdr3_nt: TGCGCCAGCAGCCCTGGGGTGGCTTCGAACACCGGGGAGCTGTTTTTT
clone_size: few; d_call: -; j_call: TRBJ2-7; v_call: TRBV12-3/TRBV12-4; cdr3_aa: CASSGWGSPYEQYF; cdr3_nt: TGTGCCAGCAGTGGCTGGGGCAGTCCCTACGAGCAGTACTTC
clone_size: few; d_call: -; j_call: TRBJ2-7; v_call: TRBV5-6; cdr3_aa: CASSHRDYEQYF; cdr3_nt: TGTGCCAGCAGCCACAGGGACTACGAGCAGTACTTC
clone_size: -; d_call: TRBD1; j_call: TRBJ1-1; v_call: TRBV20-1; cdr3_aa: CSARGTGLSYTEAFF; cdr3_nt: TGCAGTGCTAGGGGGACAGGGCTAAGTTACACTGAAGCTTTCTTT
clone_size: -; d_call: -; j_call: TRBJ2-1; v_call: TRBV28; cdr3_aa: CASRHRVTDEQFF; cdr3_nt: TGTGCCAGCAGGCACAGGGTTACCGATGAGCAGTTCTTC
clone_size: few; d_call: -; j_call: TRBJ1-1; v_call: TRBV4-1; cdr3_aa: CASSQRGGGMNTEAFF; cdr3_nt: TGCGCCAGCAGCCAGAGGGGTGGGGGGATGAACACTGAAGCTTTCTTT
clone_size: -; d_call: -; j_call: TRBJ1-1; v_call: TRBV6-5; cdr3_aa: CASSYEQGTEAFF; cdr3_nt: TGTGCCAGCAGTTACGAACAAGGCACTGAAGCTTTCTTT
clone_size: few; d_call: -; j_call: TRBJ2-7; v_call: TRBV6-2/TRBV6-3; cdr3_aa: CASSYALGTTYEQYF; cdr3_nt: TGTGCCAGCAGTTACGCCCTGGGGACCACCTACGAGCAGTACTTC
clone_size: few; d_call: -; j_call: TRBJ1-1; v_call: TRBV6-5; cdr3_aa: CASSYSLAGVTTEAFF; cdr3_nt: TGTGCCAGCAGTTACTCCCTCGCAGGAGTTACCACTGAAGCTTTCTTT
clone_size: -; d_call: -; j_call: TRBJ2-1; v_call: TRBV4-3; cdr3_aa: CASSQERVGGREQFF; cdr3_nt: TGCGCCAGCAGCCAAGAGAGGGTAGGGGGGCGTGAGCAGTTCTTC
clone_size: -; d_call: -; j_call: TRBJ2-1; v_call: TRBV2; cdr3_aa: CAICPPVLSQSSYNEQFF; cdr3_nt: TGTGCCATCTGTCCACCGGTTCTTAGCCAGAGCTCCTACAATGAGCAGTTCTTC
clone_size: many; d_call: -; j_call: TRBJ2-3; v_call: TRBV28; cdr3_aa: CATSPGRGSSTDTQYF; cdr3_nt: TGTGCCACCAGCCCGGGGCGGGGATCTAGCACAGATACGCAGTATTTT
clone_size: -; d_call: TRBD2; j_call: TRBJ2-2; v_call: TRBV6-5; cdr3_aa: CASSYGGGTNTGELFF; cdr3_nt: TGTGCCAGCAGTTACGGCGGGGGGACAAACACCGGGGAGCTGTTTTTT
clone_size: -; d_call: -; j_call: TRBJ2-3; v_call: TRBV4-1; cdr3_aa: CASSQVLGTDTQYF; cdr3_nt: TGCGCCAGCAGCCAAGTCTTAGGCACAGATACGCAGTATTTT
clone_size: many; d_call: -; j_call: TRBJ2-7; v_call: TRBV5-1; cdr3_aa: CASSWTGTTSSEQYF; cdr3_nt: TGCGCCAGCAGCTGGACCGGGACAACTTCTTCCGAGCAGTACTTC
clone_size: few; d_call: -; j_call: TRBJ2-5; v_call: TRBV6-4; cdr3_aa: CASSESPQETQYF; cdr3_nt: TGTGCCAGCAGTGAAAGCCCTCAAGAGACCCAGTACTTC
clone_size: -; d_call: -; j_call: TRBJ2-7; v_call: TRBV6-2/TRBV6-3; cdr3_aa: CASSTHRDLGEQYF; cdr3_nt: TGTGCCAGCAGTACTCACCGGGACCTGGGAGAGCAGTACTTC
clone_size: few; d_call: TRBD2; j_call: TRBJ2-7; v_call: TRBV29-1; cdr3_aa: CSVGTQTGLAGEQYF; cdr3_nt: TGCAGCGTTGGCACACAAACGGGACTAGCGGGCGAGCAGTACTTC
clone_size: -; d_call: TRBD1; j_call: TRBJ2-7; v_call: TRBV5-1; cdr3_aa: CASSPHRGTLYEQYF; cdr3_nt: TGCGCCAGCAGCCCCCACAGGGGAACTTTGTACGAGCAGTACTTC
clone_size: many; d_call: TRBD1; j_call: TRBJ2-7; v_call: TRBV7-2; cdr3_aa: CASSPSSGGRGLGEQYF; cdr3_nt: TGTGCCAGCAGCCCTAGTTCAGGGGGCCGAGGCCTTGGAGAGCAGTACTTC
clone_size: many; d_call: -; j_call: TRBJ2-2; v_call: TRBV2; cdr3_aa: CASSEWAGELFF; cdr3_nt: TGTGCCAGCAGTGAATGGGCCGGGGAGCTGTTTTTT
clone_size: -; d_call: -; j_call: TRBJ1-5; v_call: TRBV2; cdr3_aa: CASSEMYLPYNQPQHF; cdr3_nt: TGTGCCAGCAGTGAAATGTATCTCCCTTACAATCAGCCCCAGCATTTT
clone_size: -; d_call: -; j_call: TRBJ2-1; v_call: TRBV6-6; cdr3_aa: CATTGGNEQFF; cdr3_nt: TGTGCCACGACAGGTGGCAATGAGCAGTTCTTC
clone_size: -; d_call: -; j_call: TRBJ1-6; v_call: TRBV28; cdr3_aa: CASRFFTLRRGNSPLHF; cdr3_nt: TGTGCCAGCAGATTCTTCACCCTCAGACGGGGTAATTCACCCCTCCACTTT
clone_size: few; d_call: TRBD1; j_call: TRBJ1-2; v_call: TRBV29-1; cdr3_aa: CSVPSQGALGYGYTF; cdr3_nt: TGCAGCGTCCCATCACAGGGGGCGTTGGGCTATGGCTACACCTTC
clone_size: -; d_call: -; j_call: TRBJ2-5; v_call: TRBV2; cdr3_aa: CASKDYKETQYF; cdr3_nt: TGTGCCAGCAAAGACTACAAAGAGACCCAGTACTTC
clone_size: -; d_call: TRBD2; j_call: TRBJ2-5; v_call: TRBV29-1; cdr3_aa: CSVEERGVGETQYF; cdr3_nt: TGCAGCGTTGAAGAGCGGGGGGTAGGAGAGACCCAGTACTTC
clone_size: -; d_call: TRBD1; j_call: TRBJ2-7; v_call: TRBV28; cdr3_aa: CASSSRTGPYEQYF; cdr3_nt: TGTGCCAGCAGTTCACGGACAGGGCCCTACGAGCAGTACTTC
clone_size: many; d_call: -; j_call: TRBJ2-7; v_call: TRBV28; cdr3_aa: CASSFRGLFEQYF; cdr3_nt: TGTGCCAGCAGTTTCCGGGGCCTATTCGAGCAGTACTTC
clone_size: few; d_call: TRBD2; j_call: TRBJ2-1; v_call: TRBV7-9; cdr3_aa: CASSWLAGGSNEQFF; cdr3_nt: TGTGCCAGCAGCTGGTTGGCGGGGGGGAGCAATGAGCAGTTCTTC
clone_size: few; d_call: -; j_call: TRBJ2-3; v_call: TRBV9; cdr3_aa: CASSATGLTSTDTQYF; cdr3_nt: TGTGCCAGCAGCGCCACAGGACTGACTAGCACAGATACGCAGTATTTT
clone_size: few; d_call: TRBD2; j_call: TRBJ2-7; v_call: TRBV9; cdr3_aa: CASSARTSVAGEQYF; cdr3_nt: TGTGCCAGCAGCGCTCGGACTAGTGTGGCGGGAGAGCAGTACTTC
clone_size: many; d_call: TRBD2; j_call: TRBJ2-1; v_call: TRBV7-9; cdr3_aa: CASSQGLARDNEQFF; cdr3_nt: TGTGCCAGCAGCCAAGGACTAGCGAGAGACAATGAGCAGTTCTTC